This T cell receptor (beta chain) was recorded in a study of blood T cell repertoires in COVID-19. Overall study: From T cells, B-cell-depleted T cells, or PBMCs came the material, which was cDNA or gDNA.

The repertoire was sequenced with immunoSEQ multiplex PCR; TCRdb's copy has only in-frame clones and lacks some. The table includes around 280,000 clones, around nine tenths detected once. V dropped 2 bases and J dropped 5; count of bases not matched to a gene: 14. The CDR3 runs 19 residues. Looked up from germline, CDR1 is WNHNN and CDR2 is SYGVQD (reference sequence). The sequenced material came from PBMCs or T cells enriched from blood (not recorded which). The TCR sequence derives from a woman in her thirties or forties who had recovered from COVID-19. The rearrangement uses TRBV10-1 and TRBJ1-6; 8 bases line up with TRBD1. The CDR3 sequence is CASSEGGAGGEPNNSPLHF. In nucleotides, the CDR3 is TGCGCCAGCAGTGAGGGAGGGGCAGGGGGCGAGCCCAATAATTCACCCCTCCACTTT.